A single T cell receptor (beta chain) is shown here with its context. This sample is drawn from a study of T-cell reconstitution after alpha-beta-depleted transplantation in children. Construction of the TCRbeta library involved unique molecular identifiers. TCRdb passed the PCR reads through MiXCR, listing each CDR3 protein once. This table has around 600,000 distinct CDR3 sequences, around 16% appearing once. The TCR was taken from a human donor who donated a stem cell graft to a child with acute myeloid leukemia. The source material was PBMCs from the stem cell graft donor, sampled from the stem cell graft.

The CDR3, as DNA: TGTGCCAGCTCACCATTAACGGGATCTAACTATGGCTACACCTTC. Translation: CASSPLTGSNYGYTF. The chain uses TRBV18 and TRBJ1-2; D ambiguous. Germline CDR1 reads KGHSH; CDR2 reads LQKENI. The CDR3 runs 15 residues. V gave up 2 bases and J gave up 0 bases, with 10 bases separating them.